The source of this T cell receptor beta chain is a study of T cell repertoires in cytomegalovirus infection. Study-wide context: Evidence of both CMV infection and a matching HLA type came from public TCR beta signatures. Findings and limits, study-wide: Carriage of CMV together with the relevant HLA was identifiable through cumulative public TCR beta family frequency. What dominated the ex vivo response were HLA-C-restricted CMV-specific TCR beta clonotypes.

MiXCR, applied by TCRdb to the reads, yields one record per CDR3 protein. The table shows 370,000 or so distinct CDR3 sequences, with approximately 35% occurring only once. This CDR3 is built from 13 residues. V lost 4 bases, J lost 3 bases, and 7 bases lay in between. Per the germline V gene, CDR1 is SEHNR and CDR2 is FQNEAQ (reference sequence). This clonotype has more than one count but fewer than ten. What it binds is unknown. The chain employs TRBV7-9 and TRBJ1-5; D is unclear. This sample comprised cultured PBMCs, obtained from culture after CMV antigen stimulation. The source is a human donor in good health (CMV status not recorded). Some clones in this sample may be carry-over from other donors' samples. In nucleotides, the CDR3 is TGTGCCAGCAGCTCCGGGAACAATCAGCCCCAGCATTTT. This codes for CASSSGNNQPQHF. Filled out from reference TRBV7-9 and TRBJ1-5, the complete variable domain reads DTGVSQNPRHKITKRGQNVTFRCDPISEHNRLYWYRQTLGQGPEFLTYFQNEAQLEKSRLLSDRFSAERPKGSFSTLEIQRTEQGDSAMYLCASSSGNNQPQHFGDGTRLSIL.